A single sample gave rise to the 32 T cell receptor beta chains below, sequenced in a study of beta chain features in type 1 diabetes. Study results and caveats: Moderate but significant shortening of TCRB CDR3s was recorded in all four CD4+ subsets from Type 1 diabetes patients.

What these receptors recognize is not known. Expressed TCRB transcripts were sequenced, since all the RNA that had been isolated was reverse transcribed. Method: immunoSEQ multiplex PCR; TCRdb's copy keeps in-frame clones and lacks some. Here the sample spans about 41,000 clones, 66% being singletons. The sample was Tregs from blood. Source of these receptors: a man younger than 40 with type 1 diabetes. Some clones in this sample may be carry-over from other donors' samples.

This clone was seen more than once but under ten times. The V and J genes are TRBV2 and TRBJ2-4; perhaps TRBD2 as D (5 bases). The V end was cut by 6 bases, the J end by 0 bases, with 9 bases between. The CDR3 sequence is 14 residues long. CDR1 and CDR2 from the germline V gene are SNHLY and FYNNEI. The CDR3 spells CASRMGEAKNIQYF. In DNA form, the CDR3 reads TGTGCCAGCAGGATGGGAGAAGCCAAAAACATTCAGTACTTC.

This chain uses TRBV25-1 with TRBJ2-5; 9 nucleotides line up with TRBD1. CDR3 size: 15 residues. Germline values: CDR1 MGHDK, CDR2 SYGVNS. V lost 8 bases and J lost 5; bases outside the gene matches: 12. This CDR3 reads CASGGRWTGDETQYF. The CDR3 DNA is TGTGCCAGCGGGGGACGGTGGACAGGGGACGAGACCCAGTACTTC.

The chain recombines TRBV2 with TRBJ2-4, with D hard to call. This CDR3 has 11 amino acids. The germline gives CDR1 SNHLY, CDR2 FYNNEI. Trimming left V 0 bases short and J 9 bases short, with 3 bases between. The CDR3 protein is CASSEAAIQYF. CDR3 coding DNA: TGTGCCAGCAGTGAAGCGGCCATTCAGTACTTC.

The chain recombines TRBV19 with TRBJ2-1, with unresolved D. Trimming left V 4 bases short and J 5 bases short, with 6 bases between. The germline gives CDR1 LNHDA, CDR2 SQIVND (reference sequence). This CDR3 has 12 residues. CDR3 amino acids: CASSTQNNEQFF. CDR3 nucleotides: TGTGCCAGTAGTACCCAGAACAATGAGCAGTTCTTC.

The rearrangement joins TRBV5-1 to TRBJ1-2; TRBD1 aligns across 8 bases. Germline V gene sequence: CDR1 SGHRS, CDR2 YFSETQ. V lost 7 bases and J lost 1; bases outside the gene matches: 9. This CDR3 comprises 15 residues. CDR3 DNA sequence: TGCGCCAGCGGCCCCGTCGACAGGGGTAACTATGGCTACACCTTC. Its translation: CASGPVDRGNYGYTF.

The CDR3 reads CASSRPLGETQYF. In nucleotides, the CDR3 is TGTGCCAGCAGCCGCCCTCTCGGGGAGACCCAGTACTTC. This sequence joins TRBV7-6 and TRBJ2-5, with D uncertain. This CDR3 region has 13 residues. Germline CDR1 is SGHVS and CDR2 is FNYEAQ. Trimming shortened V by 5 bases and J by 5 bases, and 12 bases separated the two germline ends.

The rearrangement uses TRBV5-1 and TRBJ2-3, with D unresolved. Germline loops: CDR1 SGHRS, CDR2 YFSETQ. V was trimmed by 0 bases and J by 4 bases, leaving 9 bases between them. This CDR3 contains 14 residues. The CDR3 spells CASSLERFPDTQYF. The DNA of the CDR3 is TGCGCCAGCAGCTTGGAGAGGTTTCCAGATACGCAGTATTTT.

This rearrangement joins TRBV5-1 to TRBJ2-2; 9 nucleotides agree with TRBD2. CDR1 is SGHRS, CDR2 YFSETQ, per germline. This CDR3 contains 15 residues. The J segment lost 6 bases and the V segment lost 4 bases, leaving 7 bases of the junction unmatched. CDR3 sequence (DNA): TGCGCCAGCAGCGCTATAGCGGGGGACGCCGGGGAGCTGTTTTTT. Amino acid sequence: CASSAIAGDAGELFF.

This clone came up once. The CDR3 is CASSQVPGASRGSMGYTF. In nucleotides, the CDR3 is TGTGCCAGCAGCCAAGTACCGGGAGCGAGTAGAGGGTCTATGGGCTACACCTTC. The chain employs TRBV4-2 and TRBJ1-2; no clear D gene. The CDR3 runs 18 residues. V was trimmed by 1 base and J by 8 bases, leaving 26 bases between them. Germline V lookup: CDR1 LGHNA, CDR2 YNFKEQ.

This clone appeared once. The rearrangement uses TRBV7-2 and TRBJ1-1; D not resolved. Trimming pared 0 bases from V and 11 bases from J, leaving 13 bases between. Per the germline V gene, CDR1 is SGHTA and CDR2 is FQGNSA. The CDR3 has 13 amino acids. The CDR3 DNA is TGTGCCAGCAGCTTAGCCCGGAACATGGAGGCTTTCTTT. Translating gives CASSLARNMEAFF.

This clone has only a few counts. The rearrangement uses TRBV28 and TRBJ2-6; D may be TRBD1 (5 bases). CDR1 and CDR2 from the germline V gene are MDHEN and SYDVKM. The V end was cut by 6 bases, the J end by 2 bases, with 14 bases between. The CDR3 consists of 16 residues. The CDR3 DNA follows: TGTGCCAGCAGACCCCCCCAGGGTACTGGGGCCAACGTCCTGACTTTC. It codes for CASRPPQGTGANVLTF.

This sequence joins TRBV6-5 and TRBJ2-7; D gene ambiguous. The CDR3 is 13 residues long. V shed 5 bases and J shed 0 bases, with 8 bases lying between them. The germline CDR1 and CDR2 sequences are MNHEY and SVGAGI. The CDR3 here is CASSRHLSYEQYF. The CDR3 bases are TGTGCCAGCAGTCGACACCTCTCCTACGAGCAGTACTTC.

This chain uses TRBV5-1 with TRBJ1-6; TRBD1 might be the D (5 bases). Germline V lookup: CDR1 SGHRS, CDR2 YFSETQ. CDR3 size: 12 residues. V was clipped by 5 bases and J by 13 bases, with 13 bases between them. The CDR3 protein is CASRERGEPLHF. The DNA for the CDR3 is TGCGCCAGCAGGGAGCGGGGCGAGCCCCTCCACTTT. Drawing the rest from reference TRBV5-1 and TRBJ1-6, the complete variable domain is KAGVTQTPRYLIKTRGQQVTLSCSPISGHRSVSWYQQTPGQGLQFLFEYFSETQRNKGNFPGRFSGRQFSNSRSEMNVSTLELGDSALYLCASRERGEPLHFGNGTRLTVT.

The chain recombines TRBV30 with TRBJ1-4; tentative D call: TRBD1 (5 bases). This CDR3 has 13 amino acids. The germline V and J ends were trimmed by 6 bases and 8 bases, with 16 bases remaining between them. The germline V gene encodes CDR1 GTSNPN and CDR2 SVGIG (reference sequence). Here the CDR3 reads CACTGTWAEKLFF. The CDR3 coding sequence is TGTGCCTGTACCGGGACTTGGGCCGAAAAACTGTTTTTT.

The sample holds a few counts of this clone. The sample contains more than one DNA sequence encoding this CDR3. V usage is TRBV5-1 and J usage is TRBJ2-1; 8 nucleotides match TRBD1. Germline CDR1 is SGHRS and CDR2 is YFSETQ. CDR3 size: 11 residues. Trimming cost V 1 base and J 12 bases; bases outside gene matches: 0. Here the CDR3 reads CASSLTGGQFF. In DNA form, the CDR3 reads TGCGCCAGCAGCTTGACAGGGGGGCAGTTCTTC.

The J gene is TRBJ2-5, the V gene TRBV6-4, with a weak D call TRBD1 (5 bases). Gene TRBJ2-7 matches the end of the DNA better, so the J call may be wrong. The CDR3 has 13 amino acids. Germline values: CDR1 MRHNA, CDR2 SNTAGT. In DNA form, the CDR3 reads TGTGCCAGCAGTGACTCCGCAGGGTACGAGCAGTACTTC. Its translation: CASSDSAGYEQYF.

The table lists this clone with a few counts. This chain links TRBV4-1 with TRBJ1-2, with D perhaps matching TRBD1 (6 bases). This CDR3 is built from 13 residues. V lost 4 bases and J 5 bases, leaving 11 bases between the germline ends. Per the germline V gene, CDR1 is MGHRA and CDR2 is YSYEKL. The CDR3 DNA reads TGCGCCAGCAGCCCCCGGACAGAGTATGGCTACACCTTC. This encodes CASSPRTEYGYTF.

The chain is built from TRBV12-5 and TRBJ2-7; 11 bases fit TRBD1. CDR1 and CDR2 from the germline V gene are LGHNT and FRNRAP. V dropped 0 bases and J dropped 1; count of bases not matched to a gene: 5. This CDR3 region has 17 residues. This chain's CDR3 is CASGLVLDRGHSYEQYF. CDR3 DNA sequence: TGTGCTAGTGGTTTGGTACTGGACAGGGGGCATTCCTACGAGCAGTACTTC.

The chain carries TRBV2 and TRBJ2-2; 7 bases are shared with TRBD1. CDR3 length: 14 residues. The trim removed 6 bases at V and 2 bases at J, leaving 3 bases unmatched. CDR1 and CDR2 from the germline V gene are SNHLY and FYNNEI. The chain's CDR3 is CASRAGGNTGELFF. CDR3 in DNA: TGTGCCAGCAGGGCAGGGGGAAACACCGGGGAGCTGTTTTTT.

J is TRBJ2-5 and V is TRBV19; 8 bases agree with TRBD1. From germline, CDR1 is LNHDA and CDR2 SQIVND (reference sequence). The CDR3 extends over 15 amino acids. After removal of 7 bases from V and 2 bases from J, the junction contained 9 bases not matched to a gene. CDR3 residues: CASTSRTGRQETQYF. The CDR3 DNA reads TGTGCCAGTACCTCAAGGACAGGGAGACAAGAGACCCAGTACTTC.

The CDR3 DNA reads TGTGCCAGCAGTGGGGACAGGGGCGAGGAAAAACTGTTTTTT. Translated, it gives CASSGDRGEEKLFF. This chain links TRBV28 with TRBJ1-4; 10 bases fit TRBD1. The trim removed 5 bases at V and 8 bases at J, leaving 5 bases unmatched. CDR1 is MDHEN and CDR2 is SYDVKM in the germline V gene. There are 14 residues in the CDR3.

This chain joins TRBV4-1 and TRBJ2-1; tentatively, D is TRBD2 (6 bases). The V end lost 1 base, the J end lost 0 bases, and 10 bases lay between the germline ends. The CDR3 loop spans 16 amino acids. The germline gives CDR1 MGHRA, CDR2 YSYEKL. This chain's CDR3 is CASSQGTTSSYNEQFF. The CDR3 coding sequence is TGCGCCAGCAGCCAAGGGACTACCAGCTCCTACAATGAGCAGTTCTTC.

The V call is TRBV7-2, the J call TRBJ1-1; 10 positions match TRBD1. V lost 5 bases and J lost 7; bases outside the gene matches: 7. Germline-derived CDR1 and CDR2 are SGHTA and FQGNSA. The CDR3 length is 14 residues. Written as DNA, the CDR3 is TGTGCCAGCAGCCTAAGACAGGGGGCAATTGAAGCTTTCTTT. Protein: CASSLRQGAIEAFF. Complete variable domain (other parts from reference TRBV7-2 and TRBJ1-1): GAGVSQSPSNKVTEKGKDVELRCDPISGHTALYWYRQSLGQGLEFLIYFQGNSAPDKSGLPSDRFSAERTGGSVSTLTIQRTQQEDSAVYLCASSLRQGAIEAFFGQGTRLTVV.

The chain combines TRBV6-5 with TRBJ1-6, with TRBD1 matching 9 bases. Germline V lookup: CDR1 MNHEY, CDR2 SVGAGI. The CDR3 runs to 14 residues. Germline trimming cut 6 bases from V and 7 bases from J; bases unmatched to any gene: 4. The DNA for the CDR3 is TGTGCCAGCAGCCAGGGACAGGGAAATTCACCCCTCCACTTT. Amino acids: CASSQGQGNSPLHF.

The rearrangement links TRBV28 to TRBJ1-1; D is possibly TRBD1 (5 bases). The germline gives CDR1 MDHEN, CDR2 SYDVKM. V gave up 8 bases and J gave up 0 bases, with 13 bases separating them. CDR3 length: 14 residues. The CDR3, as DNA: TGTGCCAGCCGGGGGGGGATTATGAACACTGAAGCTTTCTTT. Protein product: CASRGGIMNTEAFF. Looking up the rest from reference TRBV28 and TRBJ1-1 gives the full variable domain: DVKVTQSSRYLVKRTGEKVFLECVQDMDHENMFWYRQDPGLGLRLIYFSYDVKMKEKGDIPEGYSVSREKKERFSLILESASTNQTSMYLCASRGGIMNTEAFFGQGTRLTVV.

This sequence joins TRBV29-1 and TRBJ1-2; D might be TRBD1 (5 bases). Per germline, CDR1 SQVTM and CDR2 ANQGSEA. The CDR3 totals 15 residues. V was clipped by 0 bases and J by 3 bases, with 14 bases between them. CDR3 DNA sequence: TGCAGCGTTGAAGAAAGGAGGGGCCTTCACTATGGCTACACCTTC. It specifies CSVEERRGLHYGYTF.

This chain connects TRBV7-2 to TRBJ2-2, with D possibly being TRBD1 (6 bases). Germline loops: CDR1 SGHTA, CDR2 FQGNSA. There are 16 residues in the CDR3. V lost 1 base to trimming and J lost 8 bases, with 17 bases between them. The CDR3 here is CASSLGAGVGFGELFF. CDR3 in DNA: TGTGCCAGCAGCTTAGGTGCAGGGGTAGGCTTTGGGGAGCTGTTTTTT. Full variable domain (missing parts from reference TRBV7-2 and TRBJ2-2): GAGVSQSPSNKVTEKGKDVELRCDPISGHTALYWYRQSLGQGLEFLIYFQGNSAPDKSGLPSDRFSAERTGGSVSTLTIQRTQQEDSAVYLCASSLGAGVGFGELFFGEGSRLTVL.

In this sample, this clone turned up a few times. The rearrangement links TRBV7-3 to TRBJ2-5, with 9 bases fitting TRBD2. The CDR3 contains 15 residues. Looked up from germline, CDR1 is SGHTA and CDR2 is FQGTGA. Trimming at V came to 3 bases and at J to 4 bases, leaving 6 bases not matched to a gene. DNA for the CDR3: TGTGCCAGCAGCTTGGCTAGCGGGACGCGAGAGACCCAGTACTTC. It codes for CASSLASGTRETQYF.

The CDR3 region is CASSKGGGRSETQYF. The CDR3 DNA reads as TGTGCCAGCAGTAAGGGGGGGGGTCGGTCGGAGACCCAGTACTTC. This chain links TRBV28 with TRBJ2-5; tentatively, D is TRBD2 (7 bases). From germline, CDR1 is MDHEN and CDR2 SYDVKM. The CDR3 loop spans 15 amino acids. V was cut by 5 bases and J by 5 bases, with 18 bases left in between.

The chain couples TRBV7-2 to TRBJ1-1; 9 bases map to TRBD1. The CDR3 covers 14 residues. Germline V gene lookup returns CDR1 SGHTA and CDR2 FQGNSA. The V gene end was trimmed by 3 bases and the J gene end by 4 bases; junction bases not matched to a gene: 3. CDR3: CASSFLQGATEAFF. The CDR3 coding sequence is TGTGCCAGCAGCTTCCTACAGGGGGCCACTGAAGCTTTCTTT.

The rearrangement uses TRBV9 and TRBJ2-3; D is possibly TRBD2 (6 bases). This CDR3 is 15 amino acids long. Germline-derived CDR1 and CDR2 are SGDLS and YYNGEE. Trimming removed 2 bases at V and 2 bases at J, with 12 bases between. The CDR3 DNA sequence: TGTGCCAGCAGCGTGGCGGGACTCTTCACAGATACGCAGTATTTT. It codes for CASSVAGLFTDTQYF. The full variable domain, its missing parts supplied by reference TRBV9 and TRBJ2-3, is DSGVTQTPKHLITATGQRVTLRCSPRSGDLSVYWYQQSLDQGLQFLIQYYNGEERAKGNILERFSAQQFPDLHSELNLSSLELGDSALYFCASSVAGLFTDTQYFGPGTRLTVL.

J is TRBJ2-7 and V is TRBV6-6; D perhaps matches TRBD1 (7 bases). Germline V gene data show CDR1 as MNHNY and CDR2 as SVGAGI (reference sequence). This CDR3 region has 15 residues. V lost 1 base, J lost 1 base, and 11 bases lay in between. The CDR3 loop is CASSYWRDSSYEQYF. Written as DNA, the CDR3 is TGTGCCAGCAGTTACTGGCGGGACAGTTCCTACGAGCAGTACTTC.